The next 3 T cell receptor beta chains were all read from a single sample in a study of blood T cell repertoires in COVID-19. Measured with immunoSEQ multiplex PCR; TCRdb has only the in-frame clones, and not every one. Here the sample spans approximately 290,000 clones, 80% to 95% being singletons. What was sequenced was PBMCs or T cells enriched from blood (not recorded which). Receptors originate from a woman in her twenties or thirties who had recovered from COVID-19.

The V gene is TRBV28, the J gene TRBJ1-2; tentative D call: TRBD1 (6 bases). Germline V gene data show CDR1 as MDHEN and CDR2 as SYDVKM. This CDR3 has 16 residues. The V end lost 4 bases, the J end lost 8 bases, and 23 bases lay between the germline ends. The CDR3 nucleotides read TGTGCCAGCAGTTCCGAAAAGCCGGGACACCAGGGGGGCTACACCTTC. This codes for CASSSEKPGHQGGYTF.

The chain employs TRBV3-1 (or the pseudogene TRBV3-2) and TRBJ2-2; 11 bases map to TRBD2. CDR1 and CDR2 (germline): LGHDT, YNNKEL (reference sequence). This CDR3 has 18 amino acids. Trimming at V came to 2 bases and at J to 4 bases, leaving 9 bases not matched to a gene. Written as DNA, the CDR3 is TGTGCCAGCAGCCAAACTAGCGGGAGCTTGTGGAGCACCGGGGAGCTGTTTTTT. Its translation is CASSQTSGSLWSTGELFF.

In its sample, this clone was seen a few times. This chain links TRBV2 with TRBJ1-1; D not certain. V lost 8 bases and J lost 4, with 11 bases in between. The V gene's germline CDR1 is SNHLY and CDR2 FYNNEI. The CDR3 is made up of 12 amino acids. This CDR3 reads CASYGGRTEAFF. CDR3 DNA: TGTGCCAGCTATGGAGGTCGCACTGAAGCTTTCTTT. Full variable domain (missing parts from reference TRBV2 and TRBJ1-1): EPEVTQTPSHQVTQMGQEVILRCVPISNHLYFYWYRQILGQKVEFLVSFYNNEISEKSEIFDDQFSVERPDGSNFTLKIRSTKLEDSAMYFCASYGGRTEAFFGQGTRLTVV.